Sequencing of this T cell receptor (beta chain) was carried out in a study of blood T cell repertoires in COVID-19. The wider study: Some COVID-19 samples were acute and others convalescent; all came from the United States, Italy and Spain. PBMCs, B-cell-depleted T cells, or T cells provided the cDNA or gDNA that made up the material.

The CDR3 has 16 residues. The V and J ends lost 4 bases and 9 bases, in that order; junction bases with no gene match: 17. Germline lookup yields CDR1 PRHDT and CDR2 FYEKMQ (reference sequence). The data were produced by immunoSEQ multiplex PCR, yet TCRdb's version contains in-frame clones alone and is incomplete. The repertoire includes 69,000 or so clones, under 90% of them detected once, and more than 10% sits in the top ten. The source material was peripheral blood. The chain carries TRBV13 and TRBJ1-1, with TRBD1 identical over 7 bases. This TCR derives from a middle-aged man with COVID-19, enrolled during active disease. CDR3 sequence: CASSSRYNTGVGKAFF. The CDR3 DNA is TGTGCCAGCAGCTCCAGATACAATACAGGGGTGGGGAAAGCTTTCTTT.